A selection of T cell receptor beta chains follows, all from one sample in a study of beta chain features in type 1 diabetes. Profiled with immunoSEQ multiplex PCR; TCRdb holds only in-frame clones, not every one. The data contain nearly 250,000 clones, over 65% of them singletons. The specimen was naive CD4+ T cells from blood. Every receptor here comes from a man aged 25-45 years in good health. The CDR3 runs from the conserved cysteine through the conserved F or W. D genes are given only for firm matches. The size of a clone is reported for some rows only, either as once, few or many, or as a class for expanded clones.

len | j_gene | v_gene | d_gene | abundance | CDR3nt | CDR3aa
14 | TRBJ2-7 | TRBV15 | NA | NA | TGTGCCACCAGCAGAGATCGGTATACCTACGAGCAGTACTTC | CATSRDRYTYEQYF
15 | TRBJ2-3 | TRBV30 | TRBD1 | NA | TGTGCCTGGAGTGTGGGACAGTCAAATCCAGATACGCAGTATTTT | CAWSVGQSNPDTQYF
9 | TRBJ2-5 | TRBV21-1 | NA | few | TGTGCCAGCAAGGAGACCCAGTACTTC | CASKETQYF
12 | TRBJ2-1 | TRBV5-6 | NA | once | TGTGCCAGCAGCTTGTCAGGGACTGAGCAGTTCTTC | CASSLSGTEQFF
14 | TRBJ2-5 | TRBV7-2 | NA | NA | TGTGCCAGCAGCCCCGGAGGGCGTCCGGAGACCCAGTACTTC | CASSPGGRPETQYF
13 | TRBJ2-5 | TRBV9 | NA | once | TGTGCCAGCAGCGTAGACAGTTTCGAGACCCAGTACTTC | CASSVDSFETQYF
14 | TRBJ1-2 | TRBV7-9 | TRBD1 | NA | TGTGCCAGCAGCCAAGACAGGGAGGTTGGAGGCTACACCTTC | CASSQDREVGGYTF
12 | TRBJ1-1 | TRBV30 | NA | NA | TGTGCCTGGACCACGGGGCCAGCTGAAGCTTTCTTT | CAWTTGPAEAFF
17 | TRBJ2-1 | TRBV7-9 | TRBD2 | NA | TGTGCCAGCAGCTTAGCGGTAGGACTAGCGGACGTGTATGAGCAGTTCTTC | CASSLAVGLADVYEQFF
10 | TRBJ2-3 | TRBV19 | NA | NA | TGTGCCAGTACCCGGGATACGCAGTATTTT | CASTRDTQYF
14 | TRBJ2-3 | TRBV4-3 | NA | NA | TGCGCCAGCAGCCAAGAATTAGGCACAGATACGCAGTATTTT | CASSQELGTDTQYF
13 | TRBJ2-7 | TRBV18 | TRBD1 | NA | TGTGCCAGCTCAAGGACAGGGGGCCACGAGCAGTACTTC | CASSRTGGHEQYF
14 | TRBJ2-1 | TRBV25-1 | TRBD2 | once | TGTGCCAGCAGTGACAGCGGGGCTTACAATGAGCAGTTCTTC | CASSDSGAYNEQFF
15 | TRBJ2-3 | TRBV7-9 | NA | NA | TGTGCCAGCAGCTTAACTAACCCCAGCACAGATACGCAGTATTTT | CASSLTNPSTDTQYF
14 | TRBJ2-3 | TRBV27 | NA | NA | TGTGCCAGCAGTTTGGCGGGCCTTTCGAGTACGCAGTATTTT | CASSLAGLSSTQYF
14 | TRBJ2-5 | TRBV18 | NA | NA | TGTGCCAGCTCACCAGCACAGGGTCGTGAGACCCAGTACTTC | CASSPAQGRETQYF
14 | TRBJ2-7 | TRBV5-4 | NA | once | TGTGCCAGCGGAGTTGAGACGGGAAACTACGAGCAGTACTTC | CASGVETGNYEQYF
13 | TRBJ1-5 | TRBV18 | TRBD1 | NA | TGTGCCAGCTCCCCCGGGACAGATCAGCCCCAGCATTTT | CASSPGTDQPQHF
12 | TRBJ2-6 | TRBV30 | NA | NA | TGTGCCTGGAAAAGTGGGGCCAACGTCCTGACTTTC | CAWKSGANVLTF
11 | TRBJ1-6 | TRBV30 | NA | few | TGTGCCTGGGGTCCGGACGCACCCCTCCACTTT | CAWGPDAPLHF
14 | TRBJ1-1 | TRBV29-1 | NA | NA | TGCAGCGTTGCGCGTGGCACGGGGAACACTGAAGCTTTCTTT | CSVARGTGNTEAFF
12 | TRBJ1-1 | TRBV4-1 | NA | NA | TGCGCCAGCAGCCAAGGTAGGATCGAAGCTTTCTTT | CASSQGRIEAFF
13 | TRBJ2-6 | TRBV5-4 | NA | few | TGTGCCAGCAGCTTCACTGGGGCCAACGTCCTGACTTTC | CASSFTGANVLTF
15 | TRBJ2-1 | TRBV9 | TRBD2 | NA | TGTGCCAGCAGCGCCCCGGGACTAGCGGTAAATGAGCAGTTCTTC | CASSAPGLAVNEQFF
14 | TRBJ2-3 | TRBV5-4 | NA | NA | TGTGCCAGCAGCTTGGCCAGGGAGCGCGATACGCAGTATTTT | CASSLARERDTQYF
14 | TRBJ2-4 | TRBV6-5 | TRBD1 | NA | TGTGCCAGCAGCAACAGGGGGCTCAAAAACATTCAGTACTTC | CASSNRGLKNIQYF
12 | TRBJ2-7 | TRBV2 | NA | few | TGTGCCAGCAGTGATCCAGGTGGAGAGCAGTACTTC | CASSDPGGEQYF
13 | TRBJ1-2 | TRBV29-1 | TRBD1 | NA | TGCAGCGTTAGCCTACAGGGGGCTGGCGGCTACACCTTC | CSVSLQGAGGYTF
12 | TRBJ2-1 | TRBV30 | NA | NA | TGTGCTTGTACCCCGGCCTACAATGAGCAGTTCTTC | CACTPAYNEQFF
15 | TRBJ2-3 | TRBV15 | NA | NA | TGTGCCACCAGCAGAGGGAGTCGGGACACAGATACGCAGTATTTT | CATSRGSRDTDTQYF
12 | TRBJ2-7 | TRBV30 | NA | few | TGTGCCTGGAGTCCAGGGGGGCACGAGCAGTACTTC | CAWSPGGHEQYF
11 | TRBJ2-3 | TRBV29-1 | NA | NA | TGCAGCGTGGAGCCGGGAGATACGCAGTATTTT | CSVEPGDTQYF
11 | TRBJ1-2 | TRBV30 | NA | NA | TGTGCCTGGAGTGTTGGAGGGGGCTACACCTTC | CAWSVGGGYTF
15 | TRBJ2-4 | TRBV29-1 | NA | NA | TGCAGCGTTCATGGCGGGGGCCGAGCCAAAAACATTCAGTACTTC | CSVHGGGRAKNIQYF
13 | TRBJ1-5 | TRBV9 | NA | NA | TGTGCCAGCAGCCGGGACATGGAACAGCCCCAGCATTTT | CASSRDMEQPQHF
15 | TRBJ2-3 | TRBV19 | TRBD2 | NA | TGTGCCAGTTCTCCCCCTAGCGGGGGCGCAGATACGCAGTATTTT | CASSPPSGGADTQYF
15 | TRBJ2-3 | TRBV6-5 | NA | once | TGTGCCAGCAGTTACCTGGGGGGCAGGTCGGATACGCAGTATTTT | CASSYLGGRSDTQYF
13 | TRBJ2-1 | TRBV2 | NA | once | TGTGCCAGCAGTGGGACAGACTACAATGAGCAGTTCTTC | CASSGTDYNEQFF
19 | TRBJ2-1 | TRBV29-1 | TRBD2 | few | TGCAGCGTTCCAAAGGCCGGACTAGCGGGAGGGTTCTCCTACAATGAGCAGTTCTTC | CSVPKAGLAGGFSYNEQFF
18 | TRBJ2-3 | TRBV5-1 | NA | NA | TGCGCCAGCACGAGAGGGAGTTCCCGCATTCTCAGTACAGATACGCAGTATTTT | CASTRGSSRILSTDTQYF
13 | TRBJ2-5 | TRBV29-1 | TRBD2 | few | TGCAGCGTTGCGGCGGGAGGGCCGGAGACCCAGTACTTC | CSVAAGGPETQYF
16 | TRBJ1-1 | TRBV7-9 | NA | NA | TGTGCCAGCAGCTCGGTCCCTGGAGGGAAGAACACTGAAGCTTTCTTT | CASSSVPGGKNTEAFF
10 | TRBJ1-2 | TRBV29-1 | NA | few | TGCAGCGTTAATTTCTATGGCTACACCTTC | CSVNFYGYTF